This T cell receptor beta chain was captured by sequencing in a study of naive and memory T cell subsets. Study-wide points: TCR transcript changes with activation or differentiation may affect this RNA method.

TCR cDNA received a 3' ligated oligonucleotide that carried a UMI. Whole blood, 2.5 ml, came from adult healthy volunteers. Cells were not sorted; total RNA input targeted about 1 to 1000 ng. Trimming took off 0 bases at V and 6 bases at J, with 8 bases between the two ends. Germline CDR1 is DFQATT and CDR2 is SNEGSKA (reference sequence). This CDR3 is 13 amino acids long. In its sample, this clonotype was seen many times. Its cognate antigen is unknown. Four PCR rounds used nested alpha and beta constant region primers plus the SP2 primer. Alpha and beta constant region primers primed reverse transcription for blood and skin samples. TCRdb redid the calling of the 5' RACE reads with MiXCR, one entry per CDR3 protein. The sample contains tens of thousands of distinct CDR3 sequences, around 7.7% of which appear only once.

This receptor was taken from a male donor in good health. V is TRBV20-1 and J is TRBJ2-2; D unresolved. CDR3 loop: CSARDNLAGELFF. DNA for the CDR3: TGCAGTGCTAGAGATAACTTGGCCGGGGAGCTGTTTTTT.